This T cell receptor beta chain derives from a study of glioma-infiltrating T cells. CDR3 length equals 14 residues. Trimming removed 5 bases from V and 5 bases from J; junction bases left unmatched: 5. Germline values: CDR1 SGHVS, CDR2 FNYEAQ. Using RNA template, CDR3s of TCR alpha and beta were amplified with iRepertoire arm-PCR. Input was 100-400 ng of tissue mRNA or PBMC total RNA. TCRdb called the multiplex PCR reads again in MiXCR, with one record for every CDR3 protein. The top ten clones hold around 18% of a sample with about 140,000 distinct CDR3 sequences, approximately 39% of them seen once.

The material sequenced was glioma tissue, nonneoplastic brain tissue, or PBMCs (not recorded which). The TCR originated in a human donor with low-grade glioma or glioblastoma, undergoing nonglioma brain surgery, or in good health (not recorded which). The gene calls are TRBV7-6 and TRBJ2-5; 10 bases map to TRBD2. The DNA for the CDR3 is TGTGCCAGCAGCCCCCTAGCGGGAGCTGAGACCCAGTACTTC. Amino acids: CASSPLAGAETQYF.